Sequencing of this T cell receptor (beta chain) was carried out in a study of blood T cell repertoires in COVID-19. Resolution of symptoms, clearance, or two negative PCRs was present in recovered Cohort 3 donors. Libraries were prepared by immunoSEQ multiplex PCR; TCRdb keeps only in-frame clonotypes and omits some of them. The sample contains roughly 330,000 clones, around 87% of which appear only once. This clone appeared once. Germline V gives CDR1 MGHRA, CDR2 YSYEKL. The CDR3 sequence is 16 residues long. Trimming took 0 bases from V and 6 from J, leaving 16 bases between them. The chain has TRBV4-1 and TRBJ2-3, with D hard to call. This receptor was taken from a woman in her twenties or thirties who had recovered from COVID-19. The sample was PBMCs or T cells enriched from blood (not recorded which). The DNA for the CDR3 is TGCGCCAGCAGCCAAGATCCTGCCGGAGCGAGCGATACGCAGTATTTT. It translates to CASSQDPAGASDTQYF.